This is a list of T cell receptor beta chains from one sample in a study of regulatory T cells in long-lasting Graves disease. TCRdb itself ran the multiplex PCR reads through MiXCR, one entry per CDR3 protein. The sample consists of about 620,000 distinct CDR3 sequences, around 17% of them appearing once. These data are also associated with another study on T cells in Graves' hyperthyroidism and ophthalmopathy.

The sample in question was peripheral blood mononuclear cells (PBMCs), obtained at new diagnosis, from a patient treated with antithyroid drugs. The receptors originated from a woman aged 25 to 39 with Graves disease. CDR3s include the opening cysteine and the closing phenylalanine or tryptophan. A D gene is named only where the DNA matches it firmly. Only part of the rows carry a size: once, few, many, or a class if the clone is expanded.

J	size	D	V	DNA	CDR3
TRBJ2-1	NA	NA	TRBV7-9	TGTGCCAGCAGCAAAAAGTCCCTTGCCAATGAGCAGTTCTTC	CASSKKSLANEQFF
TRBJ1-1	many	NA	TRBV6-5	TGTGCCAGCAGTTATGGGGGCCGGTCAGCTGAAGCTTTCTTT	CASSYGGRSAEAFF
TRBJ2-2	NA	TRBD2	TRBV7-9	TGTGCCAGCACCAATACACCGACTAGCGGGAGAACCGGGGAGCTGTTTTTT	CASTNTPTSGRTGELFF
TRBJ1-1	NA	TRBD1	TRBV19	TGTGCCGCCGTAGATAGGAAGGGGGCGAACACTGAAGCTTTCTTT	CAAVDRKGANTEAFF
TRBJ2-3	NA	NA	TRBV6-1	TGTGCCAGCAGTACCCTTTCCGATACGCAGTATTTT	CASSTLSDTQYF
TRBJ2-7	many	NA	TRBV28	TGTGCCAGCAGCCCTCGTGGATCCACGGCCTACGAGCAGTACTTC	CASSPRGSTAYEQYF
TRBJ2-1	NA	TRBD2	TRBV30	TGTGCCACCGCTCCCGTAGGCGGGAGTGGTTACAATGAGCAGTTCTTC	CATAPVGGSGYNEQFF
TRBJ2-4	NA	TRBD1	TRBV7-8	TGTGCCAGCAGCTTAGATTGGGACAGGGGAAACATTCAGTACTTC	CASSLDWDRGNIQYF
TRBJ2-1	many	TRBD1	TRBV7-9	TGTGCCAGCAGCTTAGGGGGGACAGGGGACGACAATGAGCAGTTCTTC	CASSLGGTGDDNEQFF
TRBJ1-2	many	TRBD1	TRBV7-8	TGTGCCAGCAGCTTAGAGGCAGGGGGCGCCTACGGCTACACCTTC	CASSLEAGGAYGYTF
TRBJ2-1	few	NA	TRBV5-6	TGTGCCAGCAGCTTACGCGCTTCGGAGTTCTTC	CASSLRASEFF
TRBJ2-7	NA	TRBD1	TRBV30	TGTGCCTGGAGTGCACCTCCGTTGGACAGGGTAAACGAGCAGTACTTC	CAWSAPPLDRVNEQYF
TRBJ2-1	NA	NA	TRBV3-1	TGTGCCAGCAGCCAAGAGTTCTTTGAGCAGTTCTTC	CASSQEFFEQFF
TRBJ2-2	NA	NA	TRBV7-9	TGTGCCAGCAGCCCACTCAGTATCTCCGGGGAGCTGTTTTTT	CASSPLSISGELFF
TRBJ1-1	many	TRBD1	TRBV28	TGTGCCAGCAGCGGCCGGGACAGGGGGCGTACTGAAGCTTTCTTT	CASSGRDRGRTEAFF
TRBJ2-3	NA	TRBD2	TRBV25-1	TGTGCCAGCAGTGGGGGGGGTAGCGGGAGAGGCGCAGATACGCAGTATTTT	CASSGGGSGRGADTQYF
TRBJ2-5	many	NA	TRBV12-3/TRBV12-4	TGTGCCAGCGGGCTTGGCAAAAAGACCCAGTACTTC	CASGLGKKTQYF
TRBJ2-5	NA	TRBD2	TRBV7-2	TGTGCCAGCAGCTTGGTTGCGCGGGAGGGCGGGAGGGGGGAGACCCAGTACTTC	CASSLVAREGGRGETQYF
TRBJ2-1	few	NA	TRBV7-9	TGTGCCAGCAGCTTACGTGGGGAGTCCTACAATGAGCAGTTCTTC	CASSLRGESYNEQFF
TRBJ1-4	NA	NA	TRBV10-2	TGCGCCGCAGCAGGGGAAGGAAAACTGTTTTTT	CAAAGEGKLFF
TRBJ2-2	few	NA	TRBV2	TGTGCCAGCATCGGGCGTTTTGGAGGGGAGCTGTTTTTT	CASIGRFGGELFF
TRBJ2-1	few	NA	TRBV3-1	TGTGCCAGCACGACTCGGACCCCCGCTGACAATGAGCAGTTCTTC	CASTTRTPADNEQFF
TRBJ1-1	many	NA	TRBV6-1	TGTGCCAGCAGTGAAGGTATCACTCCAGGCACTGAAGCTTTCTTT	CASSEGITPGTEAFF
TRBJ2-2	few	TRBD2	TRBV25-1	TGTGCCAGCAGTGCCCCCGGGGCGGGAGGGACCGGGGAGCTGTTTTTT	CASSAPGAGGTGELFF
TRBJ1-5	many	NA	TRBV2	TGTGCCAGCAAGGGGGGAAGCTACGATCAGCCCCAGCATTTT	CASKGGSYDQPQHF
TRBJ2-3	many	TRBD2	TRBV5-1	TGCGCCAGCAGCGTCGGGACTAGCGGGACGCCAACAGATACGCAGTATTTT	CASSVGTSGTPTDTQYF